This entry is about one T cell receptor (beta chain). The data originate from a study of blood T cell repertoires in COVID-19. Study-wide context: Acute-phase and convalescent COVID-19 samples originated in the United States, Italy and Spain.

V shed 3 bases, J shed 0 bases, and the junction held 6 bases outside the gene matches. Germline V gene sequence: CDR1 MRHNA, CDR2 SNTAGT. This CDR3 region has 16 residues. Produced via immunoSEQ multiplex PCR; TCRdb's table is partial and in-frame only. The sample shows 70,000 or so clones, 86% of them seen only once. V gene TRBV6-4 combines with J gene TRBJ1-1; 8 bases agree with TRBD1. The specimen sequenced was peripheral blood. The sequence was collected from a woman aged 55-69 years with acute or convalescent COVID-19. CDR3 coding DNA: TGTGCCAGCAGTGAATGGACAGGGCTTATGAACACTGAAGCTTTCTTT. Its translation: CASSEWTGLMNTEAFF.